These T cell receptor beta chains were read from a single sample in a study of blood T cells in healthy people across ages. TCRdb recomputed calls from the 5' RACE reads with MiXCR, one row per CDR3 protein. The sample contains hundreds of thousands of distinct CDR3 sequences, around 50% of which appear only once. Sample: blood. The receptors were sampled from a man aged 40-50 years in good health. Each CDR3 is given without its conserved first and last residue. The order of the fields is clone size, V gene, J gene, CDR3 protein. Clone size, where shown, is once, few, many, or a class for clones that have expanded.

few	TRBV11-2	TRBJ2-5	ASSPPGQVGETQY
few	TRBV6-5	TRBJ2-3	ASSYSAAGTDTQY
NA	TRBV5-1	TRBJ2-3	ASSVARQGVTDTQY
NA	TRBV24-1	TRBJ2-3	ATSDFAGEGLDTQY
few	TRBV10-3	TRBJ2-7	AISAGGLTYEQY
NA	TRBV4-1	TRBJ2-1	ASSLSLTTSGRYNEQF
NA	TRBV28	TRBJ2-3	ASTQSGPQGTQY
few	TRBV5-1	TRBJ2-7	ASSLRVDSDGQY
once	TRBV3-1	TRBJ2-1	ASTSRERGDHNGQF
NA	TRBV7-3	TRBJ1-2	ASSLTPQASRYGYT
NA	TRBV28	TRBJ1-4	ASRRRWGQTNEKLF
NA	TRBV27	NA	ASRQGLLQGETQY
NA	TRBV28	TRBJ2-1	ASRLESLANEQF
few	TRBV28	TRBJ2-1	ASSSWTSGRELKYNEQF
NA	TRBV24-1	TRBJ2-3	ATSGPFTDTQY
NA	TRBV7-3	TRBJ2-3	ASSRDRVDTQY
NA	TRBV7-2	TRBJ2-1	ASSVRDFNNEQF
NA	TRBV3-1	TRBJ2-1	ASTNGRGEVF
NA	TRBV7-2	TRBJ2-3	ASSQDDRDTDTQY
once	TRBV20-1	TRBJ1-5	SARGAGTSNQPQH
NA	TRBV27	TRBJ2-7	ASSFRTDVEQY
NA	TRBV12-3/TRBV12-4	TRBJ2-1	ASRLAARNEQF
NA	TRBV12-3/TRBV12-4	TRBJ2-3	ASRRTGEADTQY
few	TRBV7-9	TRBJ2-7	ASSLVGLRPDEQY
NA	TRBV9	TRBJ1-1	ASSVVGEGMNTEAF
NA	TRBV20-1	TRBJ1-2	SARDGLGRGVYGYT
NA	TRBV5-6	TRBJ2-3	ASSGGLAGLSTDTQY
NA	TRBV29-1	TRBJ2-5	SVGVAGGPETQY
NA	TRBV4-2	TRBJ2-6	ASSQTQAGVGGANVLT
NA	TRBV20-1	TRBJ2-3	SASYTNAADTQY
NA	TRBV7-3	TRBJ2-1	ASSLTRGEQF
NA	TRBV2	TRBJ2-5	ASSEITDQETQY
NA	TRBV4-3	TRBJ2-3	ASSQAGVNTDTQY
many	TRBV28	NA	ASSLRLAGRETQY
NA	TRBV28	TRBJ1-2	ASSFSILGGGYT
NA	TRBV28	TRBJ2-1	ASSSIIPLLAGLSYEQF
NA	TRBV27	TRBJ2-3	ASSLEWGVDTQY
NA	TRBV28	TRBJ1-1	ASSPIRGTNTEAF
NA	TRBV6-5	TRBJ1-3	ASSYTRTGTGNTIY
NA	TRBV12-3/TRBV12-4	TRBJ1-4	ASLSRRLLNEKLF
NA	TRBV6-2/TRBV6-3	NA	ASKGQGAYEQY
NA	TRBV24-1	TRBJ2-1	ATSDLATDYNEQF